This T cell receptor (beta chain) was identified in a study of OX40 agonist ivuxolimab in advanced cancers. Across the study: Administration of intravenous ivuxolimab to patients occurred every 2 weeks at 0.01 to 10 mg/kg. Study conclusions and caveats: Among patients with partial responses at 0.1-3.0 mg/kg, clonal expansion was among the lowest.

J lost 6 bases, V lost 7 bases, and 9 bases had no gene match. The CDR3 is 15 amino acids. CDR1 is MNHEY and CDR2 is SMNVEV in the germline V gene (reference sequence). Worth noting for this clone: Its antigen remains unknown.

Using immunoSEQ multiplex PCR, the repertoire was profiled, and TCRdb retains in-frame clones only, with some absent. Among tens of thousands of clones listed, about 78% were seen once. The chain carries TRBV27 and TRBJ2-2, with TRBD1 matching 9 bases. This sequence originates from an adult with an advanced solid tumor such as melanoma, head and neck, liver or kidney cancer. The sequencing here drew on CD4+ or CD8+ T cells sorted from blood, taken in a trial of the OX40 agonist ivuxolimab. CDR3 sequence: CASTTGQGYPGELFF. CDR3 coding DNA: TGTGCCAGCACCACGGGACAGGGATATCCCGGGGAGCTGTTTTTT.